Listed here are 17 T cell receptor beta chains from one sample, sequenced in a study of T cell responses to AZD1222 COVID-19 vaccine. Sequencing used immunoSEQ multiplex PCR; TCRdb keeps in-frame clones, though not all of them. In the table there are over 130,000 clones, 94% of which are singletons. The sequenced sample was peripheral blood, obtained on day 0 of AZD1222 vaccination. These receptors were collected from an adult in good health.

This chain's CDR3 is CASSEVLAGANEQFF. As DNA, the CDR3 is TGTGCCAGCAGTGAAGTATTAGCGGGAGCTAATGAGCAGTTCTTC. The chain links TRBV2 to TRBJ2-1; 9 nucleotides line up with TRBD2. CDR1 SNHLY and CDR2 FYNNEI come from the germline V gene. The ends lost 1 base at V and 7 bases at J; junction bases unmatched: 5. The CDR3 has 15 residues.

The count of this clone is one. The chain is built from TRBV5-6 and TRBJ2-7, with 9 bases matching TRBD1. There are 15 residues in the CDR3. With V trimmed by 4 bases and J by 5 bases, 10 bases remained unmatched. Germline assignment: CDR1 SGHDT and CDR2 YYEEEE. The CDR3 here is CASSGTGGVYDEQYV. The DNA of the CDR3 is TGTGCCAGCAGCGGTACAGGGGGCGTTTATGACGAGCAGTACGTC.

The chain couples TRBV7-9 to TRBJ1-3; perhaps TRBD1 as D (6 bases). The V gene lost 6 bases and the J gene lost 1 base, with 13 bases spanning the gap. The CDR3 runs to 15 residues. Per the germline V gene, CDR1 is SEHNR and CDR2 is FQNEAQ (reference sequence). The chain's CDR3 is CASSLWTVSGNTIYF. CDR3 DNA: TGTGCCAGCAGTCTCTGGACAGTATCTGGAAACACCATATATTTT. Full variable domain (remainder filled in from reference TRBV7-9 and TRBJ1-3): DTGVSQNPRHKITKRGQNVTFRCDPISEHNRLYWYRQTLGQGPEFLTYFQNEAQLEKSRLLSDRFSAERPKGSFSTLEIQRTEQGDSAMYLCASSLWTVSGNTIYFGEGSWLTVV.

CDR3 in DNA: TGTGCCAGCTCACCAGACAGGGCTTCTGGAAACACCATATATTTT. Translation: CASSPDRASGNTIYF. The rearrangement uses TRBV18 and TRBJ1-3; 7 bases fit TRBD1. Germline lookup yields CDR1 KGHSH and CDR2 LQKENI. Trimming removed 2 bases from V and 1 base from J; junction bases left unmatched: 2. The CDR3 sequence is 15 residues long. Variable domain in full (rest from reference TRBV18 and TRBJ1-3): NAGVMQNPRHLVRRRGQEARLRCSPMKGHSHVYWYRQLPEEGLKFMVYLQKENIIDESGMPKERFSAEFPKEGPSILRIQQVVRGDSAAYFCASSPDRASGNTIYFGEGSWLTVV.

V and J are TRBV7-6 and TRBJ2-2, with 11 bases fitting TRBD2. The CDR3 extends over 17 amino acids. Looked up from germline, CDR1 is SGHVS and CDR2 is FNYEAQ. The ends lost 5 bases at V and 6 bases at J; junction bases unmatched: 11. The CDR3 loop is CASSVIPGLAAAGELFF. The CDR3 DNA reads TGTGCCAGCAGCGTGATACCGGGACTAGCGGCAGCCGGGGAGCTGTTTTTT. Full variable domain (outside the CDR3, taken from reference TRBV7-6 and TRBJ2-2): GAGVSQSPRYKVTKRGQDVALRCDPISGHVSLYWYRQALGQGPEFLTYFNYEAQQDKSGLPNDRFSAERPEGSISTLTIQRTEQRDSAMYRCASSVIPGLAAAGELFFGEGSRLTVL.

The chain is built from TRBV10-2 and TRBJ1-2; TRBD1 is a possible D gene (5 bases). Trimming stripped 3 bases from V and 5 bases from J, with 10 bases between. Germline lookup yields CDR1 WSHSY and CDR2 SAAADI. This CDR3 is built from 13 residues. The CDR3 sequence: CASSDQRGYGYTF. For the CDR3, the DNA is TGCGCCAGCAGTGATCAGAGGGGATATGGCTACACCTTC.

The chain has TRBV5-4 and TRBJ2-1; D is possibly TRBD1 (6 bases). The CDR3 covers 15 residues. Germline values: CDR1 SGHNT, CDR2 YYREEE (reference sequence). Trimming took 0 bases from V and 5 from J, leaving 12 bases between them. CDR3 sequence (DNA): TGTGCCAGCAGCTTGGATCCAGGGGCTGACAATGAGCAGTTCTTC. Its protein product is CASSLDPGADNEQFF.

The chain has TRBV19 and TRBJ1-1; D not certain. In germline, CDR1 is LNHDA, CDR2 SQIVND (reference sequence). This CDR3 has 14 residues. Trimming took 4 bases from V and 0 from J, leaving 9 bases between them. The CDR3 bases are TGTGCCAGTAGTAGGTCAGGATTGAACACTGAAGCTTTCTTT. This sequence encodes CASSRSGLNTEAFF.

This clone was found once. V gene TRBV18 combines with J gene TRBJ2-7; 10 nucleotides line up with TRBD1. V trimming: 2 bases; J trimming: 5 bases; junction bases outside the gene matches: 3. Per germline, CDR1 KGHSH and CDR2 LQKENI. The CDR3 loop spans 14 amino acids. CDR3 loop: CASSPGTGENEQYV. CDR3 DNA sequence: TGTGCCAGCTCACCAGGGACAGGGGAAAACGAGCAGTACGTC.

This chain links TRBV12-3 or TRBV12-4 with TRBJ1-1; D gene unclear. The V end lost 8 bases, the J end lost 1 base, and 11 bases lay between the germline ends. The CDR3 consists of 13 residues. The CDR3 region has the DNA TGTGCCAGCGGAGAGCACCCGAACACTGAAGCTTTCTTT. This codes for CASGEHPNTEAFF.

This clone was counted only a few times. The V and J genes are TRBV4-2 and TRBJ1-4; 7 bases fit TRBD1. Germline CDR1 reads LGHNA; CDR2 reads YNFKEQ. After removal of 2 bases from V and 8 bases from J, the junction contained 8 bases not matched to a gene. The CDR3 length is 15 residues. CDR3 coding DNA: TGTGCCAGCAGCCAAACCGGACAGGTCGAGGAAAAACTGTTTTTT. Translating it yields CASSQTGQVEEKLFF.

The chain employs TRBV6-2 or TRBV6-3 and TRBJ1-2; D possibly corresponds to TRBD1 (5 bases). The germline gives CDR1 MNHEY, CDR2 SVGEGT. Trimming left V 6 bases short and J 3 bases short, with 14 bases between. The CDR3 contains 14 residues. The DNA of the CDR3 is TGTGCCAGCAGCGATAATACAGGATACTATGGCTACACCTTC. Amino acids: CASSDNTGYYGYTF.

The chain links TRBV29-1 to TRBJ2-4; D uncertain. Germline CDR1 is SQVTM and CDR2 is ANQGSEA. V lost 4 bases and J lost 6, with 10 bases in between. This CDR3 has 12 amino acids. CDR3 residues: CSVVVAGNIQYF. For the CDR3, the DNA is TGCAGCGTTGTAGTCGCAGGAAACATTCAGTACTTC.

This clone was observed a handful of times. The chain couples TRBV27 to TRBJ2-5; D unresolved. V shed 3 bases and J shed 1 base, with 9 bases lying between them. The germline V gene encodes CDR1 MNHEY and CDR2 SMNVEV (reference sequence). The CDR3 has 14 residues. The CDR3 loop is CASSFYGPQETQYF. The CDR3 coding sequence is TGTGCCAGCAGTTTCTACGGGCCCCAAGAGACCCAGTACTTC.

V and J are TRBV2 and TRBJ2-6; D gene uncertain. Germline lookup yields CDR1 SNHLY and CDR2 FYNNEI. Deletions cut 5 bases from V and 0 bases from J, with 8 bases between. The CDR3 consists of 15 residues. The CDR3 nucleotides are TGTGCCAGCAGTATGACCATCTCTGGGGCCAACGTCCTGACTTTC. This encodes CASSMTISGANVLTF.

The chain joins TRBV2 to TRBJ1-2; no clear D gene. Germline assignment: CDR1 SNHLY and CDR2 FYNNEI. CDR3 length equals 14 residues. Between the trimmed V and J ends, which lost 8 bases and 0 bases, there was a span of 13 bases. The CDR3: CASSTTETNYGYTF. The CDR3 nucleotides are TGTGCCAGCTCTACGACGGAAACTAACTATGGCTACACCTTC.

This chain uses TRBV27 with TRBJ2-2; 8 bases are a match to TRBD2. Germline V CDR1 and CDR2: MNHEY, SMNVEV (reference sequence). V shed 5 bases, J shed 0 bases, and the junction held 8 bases outside the gene matches. This CDR3 is built from 17 residues. CDR3 amino acids: CASSPAGGLPNTGELFF. The CDR3 DNA reads TGTGCCAGCAGTCCGGCGGGGGGCCTACCGAACACCGGGGAGCTGTTTTTT.